This T cell receptor (beta chain) was obtained from a study of cytomegalovirus exposure and HLA in healthy donors. With V trimmed by 3 bases and J by 8 bases, 15 bases remained unmatched. There are 19 residues in the CDR3. Germline V gives CDR1 LGHNA, CDR2 YNFKEQ. Comment on this clone: Its antigen is not known.

Study observations and caveats: Later analysis identified about 17,000 TCR beta sequences associated with HLA alleles, using a false discovery rate threshold of 0.05.

The PCR employed 60 Vbeta primers together with 13 Jbeta primers. Profiled with immunoSEQ multiplex PCR; TCRdb holds only in-frame clones, not every one. The sample consists of about 170,000 clones, roughly 87% of them appearing once. The origin of this receptor is a girl aged 5 to 17 in good health and CMV-seropositive. The chain combines TRBV4-2 with TRBJ2-1; 14 positions match TRBD2. Sequenced sample: PBMCs. The chain's CDR3 is CASSQPSPGLAGVIHEQFF. For the CDR3, the DNA is TGTGCCAGCAGCCAGCCTTCGCCGGGACTAGCGGGAGTAATCCATGAGCAGTTCTTC.